What follows are 28 T cell receptor beta chains derived from one specimen sequenced in a study of T cell repertoires in cytomegalovirus infection. Their antigens remain unidentified. TCRdb independently ran MiXCR on the reads; one entry per CDR3 protein. The sample lists about 160,000 distinct CDR3 sequences, roughly 20% occurring once. This specimen was CD8+ T cells from cultured PBMCs, taken from culture after CMV antigen stimulation. All receptors derive from a human donor in good health (CMV status not recorded). Some clones in this sample may be carry-over from other donors' samples.

V is TRBV7-8 and J is TRBJ1-1; TRBD1 might be the D (5 bases). From germline, CDR1 is SGHVS and CDR2 FQNEAQ. Trimming removed 6 bases from V and 1 base from J, with 15 bases in between. The CDR3 has 15 amino acids. In nucleotides, the CDR3 is TGTGCCAGCAGTCCGGGTCGGGGCCCGAACACTGAAGCTTTCTTT. Translated, it gives CASSPGRGPNTEAFF.

The chain links TRBV12-3 or TRBV12-4 to TRBJ2-3; weak D call: TRBD2 (6 bases). This CDR3 comprises 16 residues. Trimming took off 6 bases at V and 6 bases at J, with 22 bases between the two ends. Written as DNA, the CDR3 is TGTGCCAGCAGCCTATGGGGGGACCCGCCCCAGGATACGCAGTATTTT. Protein: CASSLWGDPPQDTQYF.

The chain recombines TRBV7-2 with TRBJ2-5; 7 nucleotides align to TRBD2. CDR1 and CDR2 from the germline V gene are SGHTA and FQGNSA. Unmatched junction bases numbered 6, after V lost 3 bases and J lost 2 bases. The CDR3 contains 15 residues. As DNA, the CDR3 is TGTGCCAGCAGCTTCGGGGGGTATCGGCAAGAGACCCAGTACTTC. Encoded protein: CASSFGGYRQETQYF.

The rearrangement joins TRBV20-1 to TRBJ2-6; D gene unclear. The germline CDR1 and CDR2 sequences are DFQATT and SNEGSKA (reference sequence). The CDR3 is 15 amino acids. V dropped 3 bases and J dropped 0 bases, with 9 bases sitting between them. The CDR3 DNA reads as TGCAGTGCTAGGGAGCCTCCCTCTGGGGCCAACGTCCTGACTTTC. It is translated as CSAREPPSGANVLTF.

The gene calls are TRBV9 and TRBJ2-3; 7 bases agree with TRBD1. The CDR3 covers 17 residues. CDR1 SGDLS and CDR2 YYNGEE come from the germline V gene. V trimming: 3 bases; J trimming: 0 bases; junction bases outside the gene matches: 10. CDR3 protein: CASSARDSPSSTDTQYF. The DNA for the CDR3 is TGTGCCAGCAGCGCGAGGGACAGTCCGTCTAGCACAGATACGCAGTATTTT.

The V gene is TRBV7-2, the J gene TRBJ1-5; tentative D call: TRBD1 (5 bases). CDR3 size: 18 residues. Germline loops: CDR1 SGHTA, CDR2 FQGNSA. Trimming left V 5 bases short and J 0 bases short, with 20 bases between. The CDR3 sequence: CASSDIARGIYSNQPQHF. CDR3 DNA: TGTGCCAGCAGCGATATAGCTCGGGGGATTTATAGCAATCAGCCCCAGCATTTT. Filled out from reference TRBV7-2 and TRBJ1-5, the complete variable domain reads GAGVSQSPSNKVTEKGKDVELRCDPISGHTALYWYRQSLGQGLEFLIYFQGNSAPDKSGLPSDRFSAERTGGSVSTLTIQRTQQEDSAVYLCASSDIARGIYSNQPQHFGDGTRLSIL.

CDR3 loop: CASSYWTENNQPQHF. The CDR3 DNA sequence: TGTGCCAGCAGTTACTGGACAGAAAATAATCAGCCCCAGCATTTT. The chain recombines TRBV6-2 or TRBV6-3 with TRBJ1-5; a weak D match, TRBD1 (6 bases). Germline V gene sequence: CDR1 MNHEY, CDR2 SVGEGT. The V gene lost 1 base and the J gene lost 4 bases, with 11 bases spanning the gap. The CDR3 length is 15 residues.

The chain uses TRBV12-3 or TRBV12-4 and TRBJ2-5; D possibly corresponds to TRBD1 (6 bases). This CDR3 has 15 amino acids. Trimming removed 6 bases at V and 2 bases at J, with 16 bases between. In nucleotides, the CDR3 is TGTGCCAGCAGCTTAACCCGGGACAAACAAGAGACCCAGTACTTC. Translation: CASSLTRDKQETQYF.

V gene TRBV18 combines with J gene TRBJ1-1; D possibly corresponds to TRBD1 (5 bases). The V end was cut by 2 bases, the J end by 4 bases, with 11 bases between. Germline lookup yields CDR1 KGHSH and CDR2 LQKENI. The CDR3 contains 14 residues. Written as DNA, the CDR3 is TGTGCCAGCTCACCATCACAGGTCGGCACTGAAGCTTTCTTT. Its protein is CASSPSQVGTEAFF. The full variable domain, with the rest looked up from reference TRBV18 and TRBJ1-1, is NAGVMQNPRHLVRRRGQEARLRCSPMKGHSHVYWYRQLPEEGLKFMVYLQKENIIDESGMPKERFSAEFPKEGPSILRIQQVVRGDSAAYFCASSPSQVGTEAFFGQGTRLTVV.

This sequence joins TRBV7-7 and TRBJ1-5, with 7 bases matching TRBD1. V shed 8 bases, J shed 0 bases, and the junction held 7 bases outside the gene matches. Germline assignment: CDR1 SSHAT and CDR2 FNYEAQ (reference sequence). This CDR3 comprises 15 residues. The CDR3 loop reads CASGGTDYSNQPQHF. The DNA of the CDR3 is TGTGCCAGCGGGGGGACAGACTATAGCAATCAGCCCCAGCATTTT.

This clonotype has more than one count but fewer than ten. The chain combines TRBV7-8 with TRBJ1-4; tentative D call: TRBD1 (5 bases). Per the germline V gene, CDR1 is SGHVS and CDR2 is FQNEAQ. V shed 4 bases and J shed 4 bases, with 10 bases lying between them. The CDR3 is 14 amino acids. The CDR3 nucleotides are TGTGCCAGCAGCTCCGGGACGGTTAATGAAAAACTGTTTTTT. Residues: CASSSGTVNEKLFF. Based on the CDR3 plus reference TRBV7-8 and TRBJ1-4, the full variable domain is GAGVSQSPRYKVAKRGQDVALRCDPISGHVSLFWYQQALGQGPEFLTYFQNEAQLDKSGLPSDRFFAERPEGSVSTLKIQRTQQEDSAVYLCASSSGTVNEKLFFGSGTQLSVL.

The V and J genes are TRBV27 and TRBJ1-2; D unclear. Germline CDR1 reads MNHEY; CDR2 reads SMNVEV (reference sequence). V dropped 2 bases and J dropped 3 bases, with 10 bases sitting between them. This CDR3 is 14 amino acids long. The CDR3 DNA reads as TGTGCCAGCAGTTTAGGTCCGGCGGACTATGGCTACACCTTC. It encodes CASSLGPADYGYTF.

In this sample, this clonotype turned up a few times. This CDR3 is CASSIAPAARNTEAFF. The CDR3 nucleotides read TGTGCCAGCAGTATCGCCCCGGCTGCAAGGAACACTGAAGCTTTCTTT. The chain combines TRBV6-6 with TRBJ1-1; D is ambiguous. The germline CDR1 and CDR2 sequences are MNHNY and SVGAGI (reference sequence). Trimming pared 5 bases from V and 1 base from J, leaving 17 bases between. The CDR3 has 16 residues.

This clonotype showed up many times. The CDR3 region has the DNA TGTGCCAGCAGGTCGACAGGGGGCCGTCTGCTCGGTGAGACCCAGTACTTC. Amino acids: CASRSTGGRLLGETQYF. The V call is TRBV7-2, the J call TRBJ2-5; 10 bases map to TRBD1. The junction had 15 bases not matched to a gene; V was cut back by 6 bases and J by 5 bases. Germline values: CDR1 SGHTA, CDR2 FQGNSA. CDR3 length: 17 residues. The entire variable domain, with the rest obtained from reference TRBV7-2 and TRBJ2-5, is as follows: GAGVSQSPSNKVTEKGKDVELRCDPISGHTALYWYRQSLGQGLEFLIYFQGNSAPDKSGLPSDRFSAERTGGSVSTLTIQRTQQEDSAVYLCASRSTGGRLLGETQYFGPGTRLLVL.

This clonotype occurred once. The gene calls are TRBV6-2 or TRBV6-3 and TRBJ2-1; 7 nucleotides agree with TRBD2. The V segment lost 6 bases and the J segment 8 bases; nucleotides outside the gene matches: 13. Germline V gene lookup returns CDR1 MNHEY and CDR2 SVGEGT. This CDR3 is 15 amino acids long. The CDR3: CASSSGLGFFDEQFF. Here the CDR3 DNA reads TGTGCCAGCAGCAGCGGACTAGGCTTCTTCGATGAGCAGTTCTTC.

The V and J genes are TRBV4-2 and TRBJ2-2; perhaps TRBD1 as D (6 bases). The germline gives CDR1 LGHNA, CDR2 YNFKEQ. CDR3 length: 14 residues. V was pared by 6 bases and J by 1 base, with 9 bases between. The CDR3 nucleotides are TGTGCCAGCAGTTGGACAGTGAACACCGGGGAGCTGTTTTTT. It encodes CASSWTVNTGELFF.

This clonotype was seen only a few times. The rearrangement links TRBV12-3 or TRBV12-4 to TRBJ2-1; D perhaps matches TRBD2 (5 bases). The germline V and J ends were trimmed by 6 bases and 6 bases, with 9 bases remaining between them. The CDR3 contains 12 residues. The CDR3: CASRLGSNEQFF. The CDR3 region has the DNA TGTGCCAGCAGGCTAGGGAGCAATGAGCAGTTCTTC.

The chain joins TRBV6-2 or TRBV6-3 to TRBJ2-1; 9 bases align to TRBD2. This CDR3 contains 14 residues. The V gene end was trimmed by 5 bases and the J gene end by 6 bases; junction bases not matched to a gene: 5. Germline-derived CDR1 and CDR2 are MNHEY and SVGEGT. As DNA, the CDR3 is TGTGCCAGCAGTGGCGGGGGGGCCTCCAATGAGCAGTTCTTC. It encodes CASSGGGASNEQFF.

The rearrangement joins TRBV30 to TRBJ1-1; 8 nucleotides align to TRBD1. Germline V gives CDR1 GTSNPN, CDR2 SVGIG (reference sequence). V was clipped by 2 bases and J by 5 bases; unmatched bases: 4. This CDR3 region has 13 residues. The CDR3 sequence is CAWSLGTGTEAFF. CDR3 DNA sequence: TGTGCCTGGAGTCTCGGGACAGGTACTGAAGCTTTCTTT.

A few counts support this clonotype. The chain is built from TRBV7-2 and TRBJ2-6; D gene unclear. CDR1 is SGHTA, CDR2 FQGNSA, per germline. V was shortened by 4 bases and J by 2 bases, with 12 bases between the two germline ends. The CDR3 has 16 amino acids. In nucleotides, the CDR3 is TGTGCCAGCAGCTCAGTTGACTGCGCTGGGGCCAACGTCCTGACTTTC. Its protein is CASSSVDCAGANVLTF. The full variable domain, with the rest looked up from reference TRBV7-2 and TRBJ2-6, is GAGVSQSPSNKVTEKGKDVELRCDPISGHTALYWYRQSLGQGLEFLIYFQGNSAPDKSGLPSDRFSAERTGGSVSTLTIQRTQQEDSAVYLCASSSVDCAGANVLTFGAGSRLTVL.

V gene TRBV7-2 combines with J gene TRBJ2-1, with 11 bases matching TRBD2. V shed 5 bases, J shed 2 bases, and the junction held 8 bases outside the gene matches. Per germline, CDR1 SGHTA and CDR2 FQGNSA. The CDR3 length is 17 residues. CDR3 sequence (DNA): TGTGCCAGCAGCCGGATCACTAGCGGGGGCCCCTACAATGAGCAGTTCTTC. Translating it yields CASSRITSGGPYNEQFF.

This clonotype was counted between two and nine times. The V and J genes are TRBV12-3 or TRBV12-4 and TRBJ2-7, with D unresolved. V was pared by 9 bases and J by 4 bases, with 16 bases between. The CDR3 is 13 residues long. Here the CDR3 reads CASSVARGYEQYF. CDR3 sequence (DNA): TGTGCCAGTTCGGTGGCAAGAGGTTACGAGCAGTACTTC.

This clonotype was found a few times. The rearrangement links TRBV4-3 to TRBJ1-3, with a tentative D call TRBD1 (5 bases). Germline-derived CDR1 and CDR2 are LGHNA and YSLEER. V was shortened by 4 bases and J by 2 bases, with 12 bases between the two germline ends. CDR3 length equals 15 residues. The CDR3 DNA reads as TGCGCCAGCAGCCCGGGGGACTGGACTGGAAACACCATATATTTT. Encoded protein: CASSPGDWTGNTIYF.

As concerns this clonotype: A junction boundary mismatches the germline segment, possibly from a read error. The V gene is TRBV7-6, the J gene TRBJ2-1; D is ambiguous. The germline V gene has CDR1 SGHVS and CDR2 FNYEAQ. CDR3 length: 14 residues. The CDR3 here is CASSSGSSYNEQFF. CDR3 coding DNA: TGTGCTAGCAGCTCGGGCTCCTCCTACAATGAGCAGTTCTTC.

This rearrangement joins TRBV7-8 to TRBJ2-7, with TRBD1 matching over 8 bases. Germline CDR1 SGHVS, CDR2 FQNEAQ. The CDR3 covers 15 residues. The ends lost 5 bases at V and 7 bases at J; junction bases unmatched: 13. The CDR3 bases are TGTGCCAGCAGCAACCCAGGGGGCCGGTCTAGGGAGCAGTACTTC. Translation gives CASSNPGGRSREQYF.

This clonotype was counted between two and nine times. The V and J genes are TRBV13 and TRBJ2-1; no reliable D call. Looked up from germline, CDR1 is PRHDT and CDR2 is FYEKMQ (reference sequence). CDR3 length: 11 amino acids. V was trimmed by 2 bases and J by 10 bases, leaving 6 bases between them. CDR3 sequence: CASSLKREQFF. The CDR3 DNA is TGTGCCAGCAGCTTAAAACGGGAGCAGTTCTTC.

This clonotype was seen only a few times. This chain links TRBV6-2 or TRBV6-3 with TRBJ1-6; 8 positions match TRBD1. Trimming cost V 5 bases and J 8 bases; bases outside gene matches: 20. This CDR3 contains 19 residues. Germline loops: CDR1 MNHEY, CDR2 SVGEGT. CDR3 protein: CASSAHSPRTGSIHSPLHF. The CDR3 region has the DNA TGTGCCAGCAGTGCCCACTCGCCGAGGACAGGGAGTATTCATTCACCCCTCCACTTT.

V and J are TRBV12-3 or TRBV12-4 and TRBJ2-7; 7 bases line up with TRBD2. The CDR3 is 15 amino acids. Trimming at V came to 8 bases and at J to 5 bases, leaving 15 bases not matched to a gene. The CDR3 spells CASSPGGREIDEQYF. The CDR3 nucleotides read TGTGCCAGCTCCCCCGGGGGGAGGGAAATCGACGAGCAGTACTTC.